The source of this T cell receptor beta chain is a study of monozygotic twins with inflammatory bowel disease. The CDR3 totals 17 residues. Germline lookup yields CDR1 SGHTA and CDR2 FQGTGA. Added by template switching were UMIs that each held a 6-nucleotide sample barcode. TCRdb reprocessed the 5' RACE reads and stores each CDR3 protein as one record, lacking DNA. The listing records 300,000 to 450,000 distinct CDR3 sequences. With regard to this clonotype: Its target is unknown.

Study-level points and caveats: Repertoire similarity matched across concordant and discordant twins, perhaps owing to limited power. People with IBD had fewer clonotypes in common with others than healthy twins did, especially with disease activity.

The clonotype comes from a human donor with ulcerative colitis or Crohn's disease, or a healthy co-twin of an affected twin (not recorded which). The chain links TRBV7-3 to TRBJ2-1; TCRdb returns TRBD2, unconfirmable since there is no DNA. Sequencing was done on a sample of blood. The CDR3 loop is CASSPGTSGGAGVEQFF.